These 15 T cell receptor beta chains were all obtained from the same sample, sequenced in a study of T cells in Graves' hyperthyroidism and ophthalmopathy. TCR beta CDR3 regions were amplified from RNA. In the first-round RT-PCR of the TCR CDR3, the HTBI primer set was used. Using its own MiXCR run on the multiplex PCR reads, TCRdb lists one record per CDR3 protein. The sample lists roughly 250,000 distinct CDR3 sequences, less than 15% occurring once. Sequencing input: blood. Receptors originate from a woman aged 40-49 years with Graves' hyperthyroidism that later progressed to Graves' ophthalmopathy.

The J gene is TRBJ2-5, the V gene TRBV29-1; the match to TRBD1 covers 12 bases. CDR1 is SQVTM and CDR2 is ANQGSEA in the germline V gene. The CDR3 runs to 15 residues. V was pared by 8 bases and J by 6 bases, with 13 bases of the junction left unmatched. Written as DNA, the CDR3 is TGCAGCCCCATTTCCGGGACAGGGGGCAGGAAGACCCAGTACTTC. It is translated as CSPISGTGGRKTQYF.

This clonotype was picked up many times. This sequence joins TRBV7-9 and TRBJ2-1, with TRBD2 matching 15 bases. J was trimmed by 1 base and V by 2 bases; bases with no gene match: 12. Germline loops: CDR1 SEHNR, CDR2 FQNEAQ (reference sequence). The CDR3 runs to 21 residues. The CDR3 spells CASSLLPPGLAGGWSYNEQFF. CDR3 coding DNA: TGTGCCAGCAGCTTACTCCCACCGGGACTAGCGGGAGGCTGGTCCTACAATGAGCAGTTCTTC.

V is TRBV6-1 and J is TRBJ1-5, with D unresolved. CDR1 MNHNS and CDR2 SASEGT come from the germline V gene. The V end lost 6 bases, the J end lost 6 bases, and 12 bases lay between the germline ends. The CDR3 contains 13 residues. CDR3 in DNA: TGTGCCAGCAGCCTTACGCTCCGTCAGCCCCAGCATTTT. Residues: CASSLTLRQPQHF.

The chain recombines TRBV20-1 with TRBJ2-5, with 7 positions matching TRBD2. After removal of 6 bases from V and 3 bases from J, the junction contained 4 bases not matched to a gene. This CDR3 contains 12 residues. CDR1 is DFQATT, CDR2 SNEGSKA, per germline (reference sequence). Here the CDR3 reads CSALSGKETQYF. CDR3 nucleotides: TGCAGTGCCCTCAGCGGGAAAGAGACCCAGTACTTC.

In this sample, this clonotype turned up many times. The chain couples TRBV3-1 to TRBJ2-7; D is tentatively TRBD1 or TRBD2 (5 bases each). CDR1 is LGHDT and CDR2 is YNNKEL in the germline V gene (reference sequence). Trimming took off 5 bases at V and 3 bases at J, with 14 bases between the two ends. The CDR3 contains 14 residues. The CDR3: CASSGDGAHYEQYF. The DNA of the CDR3 is TGTGCCAGCAGCGGGGACGGAGCTCACTACGAGCAGTACTTC.

Many counts were recorded for this clonotype. The chain employs TRBV20-1 and TRBJ2-1, with 8 positions matching TRBD2. Trimming removed 0 bases from V and 9 bases from J; junction bases left unmatched: 7. The CDR3 has 14 amino acids. Germline lookup yields CDR1 DFQATT and CDR2 SNEGSKA (reference sequence). The CDR3, as DNA: TGCAGTGCTAGAGATCCGCGGGAGGCTCTTGAGCAGTTCTTC. This translates into CSARDPREALEQFF.

This clonotype was detected a few times. This chain uses TRBV29-1 with TRBJ2-2, with 8 bases fitting TRBD1. Germline-derived CDR1 and CDR2 are SQVTM and ANQGSEA. The length of the CDR3 is 14 residues. V gave up 4 bases and J gave up 7 bases; unmatched junction bases: 8. CDR3 DNA sequence: TGCAGCGTTGGGGCAGGGGGCCATAACGGGGAGCTGTTTTTT. Translated, it gives CSVGAGGHNGELFF.

There are many counts of this clonotype. V is TRBV6-5 and J is TRBJ1-5; TRBD1 matches at 10 bases. The V segment lost 0 bases and the J segment 0 bases; nucleotides outside the gene matches: 14. The CDR3 consists of 21 residues. Germline-derived CDR1 and CDR2 are MNHEY and SVGAGI. The DNA for the CDR3 is TGTGCCAGCAGTTACTCGCGGAAGACAGGGGGCGGGGGATATAGCAATCAGCCCCAGCATTTT. Translation: CASSYSRKTGGGGYSNQPQHF.

This clonotype has ten or more counts. The CDR3 region is CASSFMDIYSHGYTF. CDR3 bases: TGTGCCAGCAGCTTTATGGACATCTACAGCCATGGCTACACCTTC. This chain uses TRBV5-6 with TRBJ1-2; D is perhaps TRBD1 (5 bases). Trimming left V 2 bases short and J 6 bases short, with 17 bases between. Germline CDR1 and CDR2: SGHDT and YYEEEE. The CDR3 is 15 residues long.

In its sample, this clonotype was seen many times. The gene calls are TRBV10-3 and TRBJ2-7; possibly TRBD2 for D (6 bases). Germline V gene data show CDR1 as ENHRY and CDR2 as SYGVKD. The CDR3 has 17 residues. Between the trimmed V and J ends, which lost 3 bases and 0 bases, there was a span of 18 bases. The CDR3 here is CAISDKVLREVSYEQYF. The CDR3 nucleotides read TGTGCCATCAGTGATAAAGTCCTCAGGGAGGTCTCCTACGAGCAGTACTTC.

This clonotype was counted many times. This rearrangement joins TRBV6-6 to TRBJ1-2, with unresolved D. The germline CDR1 and CDR2 sequences are MNHNY and SVGAGI (reference sequence). This CDR3 is 14 amino acids long. Trimming shortened V by 0 bases and J by 0 bases, and 5 bases separated the two germline ends. The CDR3 protein is CASSYSAANYGYTF. CDR3 nucleotides: TGTGCCAGCAGTTACTCAGCTGCTAACTATGGCTACACCTTC.

This clonotype was counted many times. The rearrangement joins TRBV4-2 to TRBJ2-5, with D hard to call. This CDR3 spans 14 amino acids. V was cut by 3 bases and J by 3 bases, with 11 bases left in between. Germline assignment: CDR1 LGHNA and CDR2 YNFKEQ. DNA for the CDR3: TGTGCCAGCAGCCAGTCGCAGCAGAAAGAGACCCAGTACTTC. Translation gives CASSQSQQKETQYF.

The V and J genes are TRBV10-1 and TRBJ1-4; possibly TRBD1 for D (5 bases). Per germline, CDR1 WNHNN and CDR2 SYGVQD (reference sequence). CDR3 size: 14 residues. With 3 bases removed from V and 7 bases from J, the gap between germline ends came to 12 bases. CDR3 sequence reads: CASSEGPGREKLFF. CDR3 bases: TGCGCCAGCAGTGAAGGGCCGGGACGTGAAAAACTGTTTTTT.

This clonotype came up many times. The V call is TRBV6-5, the J call TRBJ1-1; 7 nucleotides agree with TRBD1. The germline CDR1 and CDR2 sequences are MNHEY and SVGAGI. V was pared by 2 bases and J by 0 bases, with 6 bases of the junction left unmatched. This CDR3 is 16 amino acids long. The CDR3 bases are TGTGCCAGCAGTTACAAGGCCGGGACAGTGAACACTGAAGCTTTCTTT. Translating it yields CASSYKAGTVNTEAFF.

This clonotype appeared many times. The genes are TRBV19 and TRBJ2-1; unclear D gene. V lost 5 bases, J lost 7 bases, and 21 bases lay in between. The CDR3 is 16 residues long. Germline-derived CDR1 and CDR2 are LNHDA and SQIVND (reference sequence). The CDR3 region is CASSPAGRVGSNEQFF. The CDR3 bases are TGTGCCAGTAGTCCCGCTGGTAGAGTGGGTTCGAATGAGCAGTTCTTC.